These T cell receptor beta chains were read from a single sample in a study of long-term antiretroviral therapy in people with HIV. The assay was immunoSEQ multiplex PCR, and TCRdb's table has in-frame clones only and misses some. The sample contains 15,000 to 20,000 clones, around three quarters of which appear only once. This specimen was unsorted PBMCs, taken 2.9 years after starting antiretroviral therapy. The receptors originated from a woman aged 30 to 39 with HIV. CDR3s include the opening cysteine and the closing phenylalanine or tryptophan. Fields, in order: J gene, D gene, V gene, clone size, CDR3 DNA, CDR3 protein. A D gene is named only where the DNA matches it firmly. Size tells how often a clone was seen (once, few, many) or the class of an expanded clone, and some rows leave it out.

>TRBJ2-2|.|TRBV12-5|.
TGTGCTAGTGGTTTGAACGCGGGGTCGGTCACCGGGGAGCTGTTTTTT
CASGLNAGSVTGELFF
>TRBJ1-2|TRBD1|TRBV4-1|medium-sized
TGCGCCAGCAGCCACCCGGGACAGGGGGACTATGGCTACACCTTC
CASSHPGQGDYGYTF
>TRBJ1-5|TRBD1|TRBV4-2|few
TGTGCCAGCGCCCCCGGGACAGGGTTACCTCAGCCCCAGCATTTT
CASAPGTGLPQPQHF
>TRBJ2-2|.|TRBV2|.
TGTGCCAGCAGTGAATACCCAGAAACCGGGGAGCTGTTTTTT
CASSEYPETGELFF
>TRBJ2-1|.|TRBV14|.
TGTGCCAGCAGCCCGCAAGACAATGAGCAGTTCTTC
CASSPQDNEQFF
>TRBJ1-1|.|TRBV10-3|.
TGTGCCATCAGTGACAGGGGAGTCACTGAAGCTTTCTTT
CAISDRGVTEAFF
>TRBJ1-1|.|TRBV2|.
TGTGCCAGCAGTGTAGAATTGGCCGACGAAGCTTTCTTT
CASSVELADEAFF
>TRBJ1-1|.|TRBV2|.
TGTGCCAGCAGTGAATACGGGGGGCAGGCGGCGGACACTGAAGCTTTCTTT
CASSEYGGQAADTEAFF
>TRBJ1-5|.|TRBV2|.
TGTGCCAGCAGTGAAGTCTCATGGGGGGCGCAGCCCCAGCATTTT
CASSEVSWGAQPQHF
>TRBJ2-4|TRBD2|TRBV5-1|.
TGCGCCAGCAGCTTGGCGGTAGCGGGGGAAAAAAACATTCAGTACTTC
CASSLAVAGEKNIQYF
>TRBJ2-3|.|TRBV14|.
TGTGCCAGCAGCCAAGAAGGCCGGGTCTCGAGTCGGGATACGCAGTATTTT
CASSQEGRVSSRDTQYF